The 25 T cell receptor beta chains below come from one sample, sequenced in a study of blood T cells in healthy people across ages. Sample-barcoded 5' priming and a J-beta primer mix drove a second PCR of roughly 7 to 11 cycles. TCRdb passed the 5' RACE reads through MiXCR, listing each CDR3 protein once. The repertoire holds 1.6 million or so distinct CDR3 sequences, roughly 30% seen once, with roughly 12% in the top ten. The sample comprised blood. These receptors all come from a woman in her 30s in good health.

V and J are TRBV15 and TRBJ2-7; D may match TRBD1 or TRBD2 (5 bases each). The V gene lost 6 bases and the J gene lost 2 bases, with 17 bases spanning the gap. CDR3 length: 15 amino acids. Germline V CDR1 and CDR2: LNHNV, YYDKDF (reference sequence). The CDR3 DNA is TGTGCCACCAGTGACCGGGACGGGCTTCCCTACGAGCAGTACTTC. This codes for CATSDRDGLPYEQYF.

Regarding this clonotype: A much more abundant neighbour one base away suggests this may be a read error. As DNA, the CDR3 is TGCAGCATGACTAGCGGTTCCTACGGGCAGTACTTC. This codes for CSMTSGSYGQYF. V and J are TRBV29-1 and TRBJ2-7; 9 positions agree with TRBD2. CDR1 and CDR2 from the germline V gene are SQVTM and ANQGSEA. This CDR3 region has 12 residues.

The chain has TRBV11-2 and TRBJ2-2, with D unclear. Germline CDR1 is SGHAT and CDR2 is FQNNGV. The CDR3 totals 14 residues. Trimming pared 1 base from V and 4 bases from J, leaving 7 bases between. The CDR3 sequence is CASSLGPFTGELFF. CDR3 DNA: TGTGCCAGCAGCTTAGGGCCGTTCACCGGGGAGCTGTTTTTT.

The chain combines TRBV15 with TRBJ1-2; 8 nucleotides match TRBD1. This CDR3 comprises 13 residues. The junction had 11 bases not matched to a gene; V was cut back by 9 bases and J by 8 bases. Germline V CDR1 and CDR2: LNHNV, YYDKDF (reference sequence). The CDR3 spells CATGQAGPGGYTF. The CDR3 coding sequence is TGTGCCACGGGACAGGCGGGACCGGGGGGCTACACCTTC.

The chain recombines TRBV5-6 with TRBJ1-6; D is uncertain. V was cut by 0 bases and J by 7 bases, with 11 bases left in between. The CDR3 extends over 15 amino acids. Germline CDR1 is SGHDT and CDR2 is YYEEEE. Written as DNA, the CDR3 is TGTGCCAGCAGCTTGGCCTTGGACGGAAATTCACCCCTCCACTTT. Translating gives CASSLALDGNSPLHF.

This rearrangement joins TRBV20-1 to TRBJ2-3; 10 bases are a match to TRBD1. The CDR3 runs to 13 residues. V lost 1 base and J lost 7; bases outside the gene matches: 2. Germline CDR1 DFQATT, CDR2 SNEGSKA (reference sequence). The CDR3 DNA follows: TGCAGTGCTAGAGGGGGACAGGGGAATACGCAGTATTTT. It codes for CSARGGQGNTQYF.

This clonotype came up many times. The chain links TRBV27 to TRBJ2-5, with D possibly being TRBD1 (6 bases). The CDR3 totals 14 residues. Germline V gives CDR1 MNHEY, CDR2 SMNVEV (reference sequence). Trimming took off 5 bases at V and 5 bases at J, with 15 bases between the two ends. CDR3 nucleotide sequence: TGTGCCAGCAGTACGATGGACAGTGCTGAGACCCAGTACTTC. Protein product: CASSTMDSAETQYF.

The chain links TRBV6-1 to TRBJ2-1, with no clear D. The J call may be faulty, since TRBJ2-7 better matches the DNA end. The germline V gene has CDR1 MNHNS and CDR2 SASEGT. This CDR3 is built from 14 residues. The CDR3 loop reads CASLLRSSYNEQYF. The DNA for the CDR3 is TGTGCCAGCCTTCTAAGAAGCTCCTACAATGAGCAGTACTTC.

This chain connects TRBV6-1 to TRBJ1-2, with a weak D call TRBD1 (6 bases). The CDR3 consists of 15 residues. Germline-derived CDR1 and CDR2 are MNHNS and SASEGT. V was cut by 5 bases and J by 2 bases, with 15 bases left in between. This chain's CDR3 is CASSPHRESNYGYTF. The CDR3 DNA sequence: TGTGCCAGCAGTCCCCACAGGGAGTCCAACTATGGCTACACCTTC.

This clonotype was observed a handful of times. The chain links TRBV20-1 to TRBJ1-2, with D tentatively TRBD1 (5 bases). V was cut by 6 bases and J by 4 bases, with 15 bases left in between. CDR1 is DFQATT and CDR2 is SNEGSKA in the germline V gene (reference sequence). This CDR3 is built from 13 residues. DNA of the CDR3: TGCAGTGCCCTGGTGGGGGTTGGCTATGGCTACACCTTC. This encodes CSALVGVGYGYTF.

This clonotype was detected only a few times. This rearrangement joins TRBV12-3 or TRBV12-4 to TRBJ2-1; tentatively, D is TRBD2 (6 bases). The CDR3 sequence is 16 residues long. Trimming took 5 bases from V and 9 from J, leaving 23 bases between them. This CDR3 is CASSPPGLPKLSEQFF. The CDR3 coding sequence is TGTGCCAGCAGTCCCCCGGGACTGCCAAAATTGAGTGAGCAGTTCTTC.

The CDR3 nucleotides read TGTGCCAGCAGTTACGCCCCCGGGAGCCCCGGGGGTCCCCAGCATTTT. This translates into CASSYAPGSPGGPQHF. The chain links TRBV6-6 to TRBJ1-5, with D perhaps matching TRBD1 (5 bases). The CDR3 runs to 16 residues. Germline CDR1 MNHNY, CDR2 SVGAGI (reference sequence). The germline V and J ends were trimmed by 2 bases and 10 bases, with 21 bases remaining between them.

A few counts support this clonotype. The chain links TRBV9 to TRBJ2-5; the D gene is possibly TRBD1 (6 bases). In germline, CDR1 is SGDLS, CDR2 YYNGEE. This CDR3 comprises 15 residues. V was shortened by 3 bases and J by 2 bases, with 14 bases between the two germline ends. As DNA, the CDR3 is TGTGCCAGCAGCGCAGCGATCCAGGGGCAAGAGACCCAGTACTTC. Translated, it gives CASSAAIQGQETQYF.

This clonotype came up a few times. This chain connects TRBV5-1 to TRBJ1-2; TRBD1 might be the D (5 bases). Trimming took off 2 bases at V and 5 bases at J, with 16 bases between the two ends. This CDR3 has 15 residues. In germline, CDR1 is SGHRS, CDR2 YFSETQ. This chain's CDR3 is CASSLGQGLGYGYTF. CDR3 nucleotide sequence: TGCGCCAGCAGCTTAGGTCAGGGCCTCGGGTATGGCTACACCTTC.

The V call is TRBV20-1, the J call TRBJ2-4, with D tentatively TRBD1 or TRBD2 (6 bases each). With 5 bases removed from V and 0 bases from J, the gap between germline ends came to 14 bases. The CDR3 covers 15 residues. Germline assignment: CDR1 DFQATT and CDR2 SNEGSKA (reference sequence). CDR3 sequence reads: CSAVGGGQAKNIQYF. CDR3 in DNA: TGCAGTGCTGTGGGGGGCGGACAAGCCAAAAACATTCAGTACTTC.

This clonotype was observed a handful of times. The V and J genes are TRBV2 and TRBJ2-3; TRBD2 matches at 13 bases. Looked up from germline, CDR1 is SNHLY and CDR2 is FYNNEI. The junction had 13 bases not matched to a gene; V was cut back by 7 bases and J by 0 bases. The length of the CDR3 is 19 residues. This chain's CDR3 is CASKTSGGPFDSSTDTQYF. DNA of the CDR3: TGTGCCAGCAAGACTAGCGGGGGGCCATTCGATTCTAGCACAGATACGCAGTATTTT.

This clonotype was observed at least ten times. The rearrangement joins TRBV5-8 to TRBJ2-7, with D tentatively TRBD2 (6 bases). V gave up 2 bases and J gave up 4 bases, with 7 bases separating them. The CDR3 consists of 12 residues. Germline V gene data show CDR1 as SGHTS and CDR2 as YDEGEE. The CDR3, as DNA: TGTGCCAGCAGCTTACTAGCTTACGAGCAGTACTTC. As protein: CASSLLAYEQYF.

The J gene is TRBJ2-7, the V gene TRBV7-9; D possibly corresponds to TRBD1 (5 bases). Trimming took 2 bases from V and 3 from J, leaving 8 bases between them. Germline V gene data show CDR1 as SEHNR and CDR2 as FQNEAQ (reference sequence). The CDR3 is 13 residues long. CDR3 amino acids: CASSLQGHYEQYF. For the CDR3, the DNA is TGTGCCAGCAGCTTACAGGGTCACTACGAGCAGTACTTC.

This clonotype was detected a few times. This chain links TRBV21-1 with TRBJ2-1; the table assigns TRBD1, which was not confirmed against the DNA. TRBV21-1 is marked as a pseudogene. The CDR3 covers 12 residues. The chain's CDR3 is CASSHDRGQQFF. CDR3 coding DNA: TGTGCCAGCAGCCATGACAGGGGACAGCAGTTCTTC.

This clonotype was detected only once. At one of its ends the junction is not consistent with the germline gene, which may arise from a read error. This rearrangement joins TRBV28 to TRBJ2-7; TRBD2 matches 7 bases. CDR3 size: 15 residues. CDR1 and CDR2 (germline): MDHEN, SYDVKM. The CDR3 reads CASSPPGGTSYGQYF. In DNA form, the CDR3 reads TGTGCCAGCAGTCCTCCGGGGGGAACCTCCTACGGGCAGTACTTC.

The rearrangement joins TRBV9 to TRBJ1-1; 8 bases match TRBD1. This CDR3 contains 14 residues. Per the germline V gene, CDR1 is SGDLS and CDR2 is YYNGEE. Trimming at V came to 3 bases and at J to 4 bases, leaving 5 bases not matched to a gene. The CDR3 DNA reads as TGTGCCAGCAGCGATGGACAGGGCCCCACTGAAGCTTTCTTT. Protein sequence: CASSDGQGPTEAFF.

The gene calls are TRBV25-1 and TRBJ1-1, with unresolved D. The CDR3 contains 14 residues. The V gene's germline CDR1 is MGHDK and CDR2 SYGVNS. V was clipped by 2 bases and J by 3 bases, with 10 bases between them. The chain's CDR3 is CASSEGLEYTEAFF. The CDR3 DNA follows: TGTGCCAGCAGTGAAGGACTAGAATACACTGAAGCTTTCTTT.

In the case of this clonotype: A read error may explain this, as a much larger clone is one base away. The chain is built from TRBV9 and TRBJ2-7; TRBD2 aligns across 10 bases. This CDR3 spans 14 amino acids. Looked up from germline, CDR1 is SGDLS and CDR2 is YYNGEE. The CDR3 nucleotides read TGTGCCAGCAGCGCTAGCGGGAGTACCTACGAGCAGCACTTC. It translates to CASSASGSTYEQHF.

The V call is TRBV6-2 or TRBV6-3, the J call TRBJ1-1; D call uncertain. Trimming removed 5 bases from V and 6 bases from J, with 13 bases in between. Germline V gives CDR1 MNHEY, CDR2 SVGEGT. The CDR3 consists of 13 residues. The CDR3 sequence: CASSELRYSEAFF. CDR3 sequence (DNA): TGTGCCAGCAGTGAATTGCGGTACTCTGAAGCTTTCTTT.

Remarks on this clonotype: Possible read error: a much larger clone is one base away. The V call is TRBV12-3 or TRBV12-4, the J call TRBJ2-5, with 16 bases matching TRBD2. The CDR3 has 16 residues. The CDR3 loop is CAGSLGTSGREETQYF. CDR3 nucleotide sequence: TGTGCCGGCAGTTTAGGGACTAGCGGGAGGGAAGAGACCCAGTACTTC.